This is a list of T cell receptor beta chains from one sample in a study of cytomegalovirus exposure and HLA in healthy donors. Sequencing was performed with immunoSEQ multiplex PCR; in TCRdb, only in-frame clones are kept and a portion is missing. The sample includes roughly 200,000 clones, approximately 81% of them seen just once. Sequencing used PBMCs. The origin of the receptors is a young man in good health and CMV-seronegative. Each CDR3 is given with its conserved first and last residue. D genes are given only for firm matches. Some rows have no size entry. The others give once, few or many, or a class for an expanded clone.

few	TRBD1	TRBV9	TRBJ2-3	CASSVNRQGATDTQYF	TGTGCCAGCAGCGTAAATCGACAGGGGGCCACAGATACGCAGTATTTT
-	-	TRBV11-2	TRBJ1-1	CASSTPRNTEAFF	TGTGCCAGCAGCACACCCAGAAATACTGAAGCTTTCTTT
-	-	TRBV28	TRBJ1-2	CASSFRPGLAYGYTF	TGTGCCAGCAGTTTTCGTCCAGGGTTGGCCTATGGCTACACCTTC
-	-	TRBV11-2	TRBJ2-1	CASSLKAGTYNEQFF	TGTGCCAGCAGCTTAAAGGCAGGGACTTACAATGAGCAGTTCTTC
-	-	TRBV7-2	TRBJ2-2	CASSIRTANTGELFF	TGTGCCAGCAGCATCAGGACAGCGAACACCGGGGAGCTGTTTTTT
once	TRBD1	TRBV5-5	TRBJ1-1	CASIKRGQGASMNTEAFF	TGTGCCAGCATCAAACGGGGACAGGGGGCGAGTATGAACACTGAAGCTTTCTTT
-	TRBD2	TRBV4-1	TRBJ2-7	CASSHTSVLGEQYF	TGCGCCAGCAGCCATACTAGCGTTTTAGGCGAGCAGTACTTC
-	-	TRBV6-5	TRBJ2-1	CASRLTRSGNEQFF	TGTGCCAGCAGACTTACAAGATCGGGGAATGAGCAGTTCTTC
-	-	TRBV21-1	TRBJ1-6	CASSKHKNSNSPLHF	TGTGCCAGCAGTAAACATAAGAACAGTAATTCACCCCTCCACTTT
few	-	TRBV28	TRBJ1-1	CASERRGGGGGTEAFF	TGTGCCAGCGAACGGAGGGGGGGCGGGGGGGGCACTGAAGCTTTCTTT
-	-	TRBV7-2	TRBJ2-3	CASSLAGTSTDTQYF	TGTGCCAGCAGCTTAGCGGGGACTAGCACAGATACGCAGTATTTT
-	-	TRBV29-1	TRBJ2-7	CSVLDNRGGAFLSSYEQYF	TGCAGCGTCCTCGATAATAGGGGGGGGGCCTTCCTCAGCTCCTACGAGCAGTACTTC
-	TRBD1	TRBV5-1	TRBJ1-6	CASTGDYNSPLHF	TGCGCCAGTACAGGGGACTATAATTCACCCCTCCACTTT
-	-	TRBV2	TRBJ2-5	CASSSMYQETQYF	TGTGCCAGCAGTTCAATGTACCAAGAGACCCAGTACTTC
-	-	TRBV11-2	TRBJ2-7	CASSLVPRSYEQYF	TGTGCCAGCAGCTTAGTCCCCCGAAGCTACGAGCAGTACTTC
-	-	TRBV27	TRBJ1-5	CASSLGGNNQPQHF	TGTGCCAGCAGCTTGGGGGGAAATAATCAGCCCCAGCATTTT
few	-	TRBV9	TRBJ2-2	CASSVGGSPGELFF	TGTGCCAGCAGCGTAGGAGGTTCCCCCGGGGAGCTGTTTTTT
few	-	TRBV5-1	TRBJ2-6	CASSPSGASVLTF	TGCGCCAGCAGCCCCTCTGGGGCCAGCGTCCTGACTTTC
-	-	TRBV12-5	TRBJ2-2	CASGLGQLTGELFF	TGTGCTAGTGGTTTAGGACAACTTACCGGGGAGCTGTTTTTT
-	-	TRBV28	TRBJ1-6	CASSDGYSNSPLHF	TGTGCCAGCAGTGATGGGTACAGTAATTCACCCCTCCACTTT
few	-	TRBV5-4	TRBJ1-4	CASSRSGEGNEKLFF	TGTGCCAGCAGCCGAAGCGGGGAAGGGAATGAAAAACTGTTTTTT
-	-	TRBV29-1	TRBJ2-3	CSVALGPTDTQYF	TGCAGCGTCGCCTTGGGCCCCACAGATACGCAGTATTTT
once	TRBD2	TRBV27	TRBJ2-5	CASSRYGIAGGRETQYF	TGTGCCAGCAGTCGCTATGGGATAGCGGGGGGCAGAGAGACCCAGTACTTC
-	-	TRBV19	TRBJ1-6	CASSIAQGNSPLHF	TGTGCCAGTAGTATTGCACAGGGTAATTCACCCCTCCACTTT
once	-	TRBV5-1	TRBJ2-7	CASSLAGGTYEQYF	TGCGCCAGCAGCTTGGCAGGGGGGACCTACGAGCAGTACTTC
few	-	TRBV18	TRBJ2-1	CASSIQNEQFF	TGTGCCAGCTCAATACAGAATGAGCAGTTCTTC
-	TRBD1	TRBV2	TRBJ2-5	CASRGQGAKETQYF	TGTGCCAGCAGGGGACAGGGGGCTAAAGAGACCCAGTACTTC
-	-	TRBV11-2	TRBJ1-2	CASSGRAYGYTF	TGTGCCAGCAGTGGGAGAGCCTATGGCTACACCTTC
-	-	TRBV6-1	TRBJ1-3	CASSEAHQLGGNTIYF	TGTGCCAGCAGTGAAGCGCACCAGCTAGGTGGAAACACCATATATTTT
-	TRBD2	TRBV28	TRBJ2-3	CASSFNGGADTQYF	TGTGCCAGCAGTTTTAACGGGGGGGCGGATACGCAGTATTTT
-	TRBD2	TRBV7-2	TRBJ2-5	CASSPGLAGLKTQYF	TGTGCCAGCAGCCCAGGACTAGCGGGGTTGAAGACCCAGTACTTC
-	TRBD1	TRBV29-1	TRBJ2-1	CSGGTTGIGYEQFF	TGCAGCGGGGGGACGACAGGGATTGGGTATGAGCAGTTCTTC
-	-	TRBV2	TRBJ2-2	CASRGRGPNTGELFF	TGTGCCAGCAGAGGGCGGGGGCCTAACACCGGGGAGCTGTTTTTT
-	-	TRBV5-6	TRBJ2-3	CASRRWGGAEDTQYF	TGTGCCAGCAGACGCTGGGGGGGCGCTGAAGATACGCAGTATTTT
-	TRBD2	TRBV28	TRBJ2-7	CASRGLASGAYEQYF	TGTGCCAGCAGGGGATTGGCTAGCGGCGCCTACGAGCAGTACTTC
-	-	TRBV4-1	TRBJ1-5	CASSQEWGRQPQHF	TGCGCCAGCAGCCAAGAATGGGGCCGCCAGCCCCAGCATTTT
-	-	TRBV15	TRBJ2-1	CATSRSPGEQFF	TGTGCCACCAGCAGGTCTCCGGGTGAGCAGTTCTTC
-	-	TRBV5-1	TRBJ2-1	CASRLASYNEQFF	TGCGCCAGCAGACTAGCCTCCTACAATGAGCAGTTCTTC
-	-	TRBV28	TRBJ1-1	CASTPPRGTEAFF	TGTGCCAGCACCCCCCCCAGGGGCACTGAAGCTTTCTTT
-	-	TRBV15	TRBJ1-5	CATSRDRSNQPQHF	TGTGCCACCAGCAGAGATCGTAGCAATCAGCCCCAGCATTTT
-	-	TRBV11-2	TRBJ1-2	CASSLKTGSPSF	TGTGCCAGCAGCTTAAAGACAGGATCCCCGAGTTTC
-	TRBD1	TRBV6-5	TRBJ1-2	CASSGDRESAGYTF	TGTGCCAGCAGTGGAGACAGGGAAAGTGCTGGCTACACCTTC
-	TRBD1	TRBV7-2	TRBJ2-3	CASRRGTGVSADTQYF	TGTGCCAGCAGACGCGGGACAGGGGTGTCGGCAGATACGCAGTATTTT
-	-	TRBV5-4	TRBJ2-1	CASSWGGGGSYNEQFF	TGTGCCAGCAGCTGGGGGGGCGGGGGCTCCTACAATGAGCAGTTCTTC
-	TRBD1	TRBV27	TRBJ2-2	CASSVSPGQGTGELFF	TGTGCCAGCAGTGTCTCCCCGGGACAGGGCACCGGGGAGCTGTTTTTT